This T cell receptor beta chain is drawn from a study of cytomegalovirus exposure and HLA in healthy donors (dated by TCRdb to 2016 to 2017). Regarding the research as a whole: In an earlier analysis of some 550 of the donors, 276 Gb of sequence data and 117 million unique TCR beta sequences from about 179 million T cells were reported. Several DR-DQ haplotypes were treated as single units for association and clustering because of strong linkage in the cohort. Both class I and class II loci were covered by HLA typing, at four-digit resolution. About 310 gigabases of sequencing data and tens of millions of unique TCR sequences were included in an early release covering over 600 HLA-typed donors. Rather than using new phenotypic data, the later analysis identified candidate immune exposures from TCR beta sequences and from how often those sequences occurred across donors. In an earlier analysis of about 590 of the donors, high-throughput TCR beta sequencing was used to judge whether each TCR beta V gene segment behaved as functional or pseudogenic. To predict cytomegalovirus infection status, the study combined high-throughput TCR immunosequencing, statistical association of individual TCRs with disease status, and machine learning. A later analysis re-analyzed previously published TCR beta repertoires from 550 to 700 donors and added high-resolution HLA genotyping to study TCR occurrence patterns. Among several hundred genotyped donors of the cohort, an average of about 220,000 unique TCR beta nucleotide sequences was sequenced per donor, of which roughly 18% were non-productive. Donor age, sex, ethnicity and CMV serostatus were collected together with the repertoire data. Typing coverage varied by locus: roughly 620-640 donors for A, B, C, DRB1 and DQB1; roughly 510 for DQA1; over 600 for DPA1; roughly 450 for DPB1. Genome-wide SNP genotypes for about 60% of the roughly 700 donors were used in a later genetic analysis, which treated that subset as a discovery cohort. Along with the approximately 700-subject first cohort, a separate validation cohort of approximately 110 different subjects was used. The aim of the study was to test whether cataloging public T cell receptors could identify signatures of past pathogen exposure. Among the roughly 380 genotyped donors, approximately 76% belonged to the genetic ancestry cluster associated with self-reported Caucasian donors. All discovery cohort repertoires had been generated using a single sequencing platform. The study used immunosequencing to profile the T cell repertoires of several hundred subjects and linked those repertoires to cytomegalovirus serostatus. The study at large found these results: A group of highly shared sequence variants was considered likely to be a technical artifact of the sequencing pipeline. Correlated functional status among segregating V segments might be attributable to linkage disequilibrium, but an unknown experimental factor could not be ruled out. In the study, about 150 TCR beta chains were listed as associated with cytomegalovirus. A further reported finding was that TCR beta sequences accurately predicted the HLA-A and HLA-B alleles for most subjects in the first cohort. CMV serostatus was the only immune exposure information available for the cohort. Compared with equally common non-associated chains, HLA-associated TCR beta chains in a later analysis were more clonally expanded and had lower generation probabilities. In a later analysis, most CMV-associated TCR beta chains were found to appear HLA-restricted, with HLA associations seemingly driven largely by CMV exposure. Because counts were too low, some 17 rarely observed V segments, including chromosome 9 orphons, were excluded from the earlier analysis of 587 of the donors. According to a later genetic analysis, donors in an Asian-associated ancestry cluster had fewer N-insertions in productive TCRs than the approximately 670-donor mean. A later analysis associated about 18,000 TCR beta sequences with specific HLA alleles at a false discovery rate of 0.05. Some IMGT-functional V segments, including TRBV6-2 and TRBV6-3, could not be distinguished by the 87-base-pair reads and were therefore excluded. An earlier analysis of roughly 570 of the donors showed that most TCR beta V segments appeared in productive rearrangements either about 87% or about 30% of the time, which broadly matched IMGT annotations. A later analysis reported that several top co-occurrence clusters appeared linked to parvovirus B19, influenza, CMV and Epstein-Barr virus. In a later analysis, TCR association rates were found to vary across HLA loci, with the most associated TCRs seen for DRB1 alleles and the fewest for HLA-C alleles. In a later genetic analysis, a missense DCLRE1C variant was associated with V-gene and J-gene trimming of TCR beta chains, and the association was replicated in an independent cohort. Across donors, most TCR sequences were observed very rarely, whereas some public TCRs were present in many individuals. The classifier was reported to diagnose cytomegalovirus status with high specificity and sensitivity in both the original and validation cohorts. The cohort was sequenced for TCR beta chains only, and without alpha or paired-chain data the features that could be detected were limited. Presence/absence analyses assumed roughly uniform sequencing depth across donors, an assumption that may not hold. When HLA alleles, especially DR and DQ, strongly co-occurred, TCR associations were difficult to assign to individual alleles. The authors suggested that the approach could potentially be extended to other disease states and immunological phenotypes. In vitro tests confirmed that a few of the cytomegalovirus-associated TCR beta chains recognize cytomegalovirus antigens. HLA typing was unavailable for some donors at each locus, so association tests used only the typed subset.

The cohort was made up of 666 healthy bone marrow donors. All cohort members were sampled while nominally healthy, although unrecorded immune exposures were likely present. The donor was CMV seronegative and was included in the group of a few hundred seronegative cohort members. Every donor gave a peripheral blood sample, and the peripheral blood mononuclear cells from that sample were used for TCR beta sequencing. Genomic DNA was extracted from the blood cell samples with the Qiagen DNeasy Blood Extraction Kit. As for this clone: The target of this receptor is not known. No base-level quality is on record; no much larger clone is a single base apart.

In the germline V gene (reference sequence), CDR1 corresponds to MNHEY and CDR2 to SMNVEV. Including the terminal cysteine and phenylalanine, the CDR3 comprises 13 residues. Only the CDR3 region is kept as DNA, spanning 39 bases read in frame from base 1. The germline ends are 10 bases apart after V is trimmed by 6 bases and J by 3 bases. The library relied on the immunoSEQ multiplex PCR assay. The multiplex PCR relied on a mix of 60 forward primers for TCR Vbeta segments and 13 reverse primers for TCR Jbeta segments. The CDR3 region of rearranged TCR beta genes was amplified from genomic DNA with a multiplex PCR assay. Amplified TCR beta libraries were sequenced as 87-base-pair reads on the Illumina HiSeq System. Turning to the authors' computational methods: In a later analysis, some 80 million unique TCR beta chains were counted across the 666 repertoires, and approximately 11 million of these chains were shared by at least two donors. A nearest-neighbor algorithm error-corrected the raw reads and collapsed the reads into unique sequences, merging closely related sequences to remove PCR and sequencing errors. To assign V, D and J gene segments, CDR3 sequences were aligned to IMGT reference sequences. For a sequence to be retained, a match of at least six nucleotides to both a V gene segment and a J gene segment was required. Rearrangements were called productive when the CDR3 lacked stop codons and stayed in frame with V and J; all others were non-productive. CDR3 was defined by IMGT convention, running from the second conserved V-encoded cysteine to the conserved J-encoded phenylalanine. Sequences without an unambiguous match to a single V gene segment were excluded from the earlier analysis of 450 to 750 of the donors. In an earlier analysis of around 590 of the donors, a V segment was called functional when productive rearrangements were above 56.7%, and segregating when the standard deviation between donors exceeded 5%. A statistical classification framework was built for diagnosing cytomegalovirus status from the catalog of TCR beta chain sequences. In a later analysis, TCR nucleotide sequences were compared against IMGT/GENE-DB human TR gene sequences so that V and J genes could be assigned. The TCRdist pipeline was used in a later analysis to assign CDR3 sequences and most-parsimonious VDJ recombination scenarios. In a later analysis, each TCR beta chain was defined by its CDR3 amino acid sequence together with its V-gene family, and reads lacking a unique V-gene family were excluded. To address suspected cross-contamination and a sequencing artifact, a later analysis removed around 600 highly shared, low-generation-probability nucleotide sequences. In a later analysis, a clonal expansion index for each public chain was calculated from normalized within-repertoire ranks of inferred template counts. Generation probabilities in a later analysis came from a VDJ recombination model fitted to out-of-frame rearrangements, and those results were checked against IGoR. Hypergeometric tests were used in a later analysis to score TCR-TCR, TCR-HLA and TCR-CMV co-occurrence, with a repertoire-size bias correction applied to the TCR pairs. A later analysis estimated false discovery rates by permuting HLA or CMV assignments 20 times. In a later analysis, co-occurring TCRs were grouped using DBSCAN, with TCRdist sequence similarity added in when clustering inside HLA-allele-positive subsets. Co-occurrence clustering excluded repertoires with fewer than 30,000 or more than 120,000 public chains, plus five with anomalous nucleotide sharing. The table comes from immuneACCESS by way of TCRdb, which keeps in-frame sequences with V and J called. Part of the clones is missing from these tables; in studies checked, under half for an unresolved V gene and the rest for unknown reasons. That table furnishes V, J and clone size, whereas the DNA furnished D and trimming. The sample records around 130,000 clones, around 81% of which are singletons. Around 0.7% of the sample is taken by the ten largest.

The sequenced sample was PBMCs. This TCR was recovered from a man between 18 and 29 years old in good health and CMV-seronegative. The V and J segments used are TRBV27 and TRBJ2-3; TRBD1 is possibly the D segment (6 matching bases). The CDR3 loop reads CASRSQGTDTQYF. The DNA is TGTGCCAGCAGGTCTCAGGGGACAGATACGCAGTATTTT.